Reported below is one TCR beta chain. The CDR3 extends 3 residues past the end of the read, so its final part is completed from the germline J gene. The entry originates in a study of T cells in women clearing cervical HPV infection. Across the whole study: Only a few women had HLA typing results available.

The germline V and J ends were trimmed by 6 bases and 0 bases, with 11 bases remaining between them. The CDR3 has 13 amino acids. CDR1 SQVTM and CDR2 ANQGSEA come from the germline V gene. immunoSEQ multiplex PCR used an average of roughly 1,300 ng genomic DNA. The assay was immunoSEQ multiplex PCR, and TCRdb's table has in-frame clones only and misses some. The table lists tens of thousands of clones, with about 1.2% in the top ten. This clonotype was sampled from a woman between 18 and 70 years old with a cervical HPV16 infection that either progressed to CIN3+ or cleared (not recorded which). The sample was blood buffy coat. The chain employs TRBV29-1 and TRBJ1-1; D possibly corresponds to TRBD1 (5 bases). The covered CDR3 bases are TGCAGCGTGGGGGGACGCATGAACACTGAA. Its protein product is CSVGGRMNTE. The full CDR3 protein reads CSVGGRMNTEAFF.